The rows below give T cell receptor beta chains drawn from one sample of a study of human T cells and chemical hapten exposure. TCRdb reanalysed the RACE reads using MiXCR and keeps one entry per CDR3 protein. The sample shows around 180,000 distinct CDR3 sequences, nearly 30% of them seen only once. The source was whole blood, collected in connection with sensitization to the hapten diphenylcyclopropenone (DPC). The origin of the receptors is a woman under 40 with alopecia areata. Some clones in this sample may be carry-over from other donors' samples. CDR3s include the opening cysteine and the closing phenylalanine or tryptophan. D genes are given only for firm matches. The size entry is marked missing in some rows and otherwise reads once, few, many or a size class.

cdr3_length j_call d_call clone_size v_call cdr3_aa cdr3_nt
16 TRBJ1-4 TRBD1 few TRBV28 CASTQGGTGGYEKLFF TGTGCCAGCACCCAAGGTGGGACAGGGGGATATGAAAAACTGTTTTTT
11 TRBJ2-1 TRBD1 . TRBV2 CARTSTGRGFF TGTGCCCGCACATCGACAGGGCGTGGGTTCTTC
12 TRBJ1-2 . few TRBV29-1 CSVEDRGYGYTF TGCAGCGTTGAAGATAGGGGGTATGGCTACACCTTC
13 TRBJ2-7 . . TRBV28 CASLQDSSYEQYF TGTGCCAGCCTGCAGGACAGCTCCTACGAGCAGTACTTC
15 TRBJ2-7 TRBD1 . TRBV7-2 CASSRRDRAPYEQYF TGTGCCAGCAGCCGCCGGGACAGGGCCCCCTACGAGCAGTACTTC
14 TRBJ2-2 TRBD2 few TRBV29-1 CSVGTSGATGELFF TGCAGCGTTGGGACTAGCGGGGCCACCGGGGAGCTGTTTTTT
13 TRBJ1-1 . . TRBV6-1 CASSSGTSAEAFF TGTGCCAGCAGTTCCGGGACAAGCGCTGAAGCTTTCTTT
14 TRBJ1-2 . . TRBV5-1 CASSLGVANYGYTF TGCGCCAGCAGCTTGGGCGTAGCTAACTATGGCTACACCTTC
15 TRBJ2-2 TRBD2 few TRBV29-1 CSVLVAGGLTGELFF TGCAGCGTCTTGGTAGCGGGGGGGCTGACCGGGGAGCTGTTTTTT
16 TRBJ1-1 . . TRBV10-3 CATEDEREGRAAEAFF TGTGCCACCGAGGACGAACGTGAGGGTAGGGCGGCTGAAGCTTTCTTT
13 TRBJ2-3 . many TRBV20-1 CSASQGVTDTQYF TGCAGTGCTAGCCAGGGAGTGACAGATACGCAGTATTTT
14 TRBJ1-5 . many TRBV10-2 CASSSFDSNQPQHF TGCGCCAGCAGTTCCTTCGATAGCAATCAGCCCCAGCATTTT
13 TRBJ1-5 . . TRBV3-1 CASSQVSDQPQHF TGTGCCAGCAGCCAAGTGTCAGATCAGCCCCAGCATTTT
12 TRBJ2-4 TRBD2 . TRBV28 CASTPDGTTAYF TGTGCCAGCACCCCTGACGGGACTACCGCGTACTTC
15 TRBJ2-7 TRBD1 . TRBV7-9 CASSSRQGRGYEQYF TGTGCCAGCAGCTCAAGACAGGGGCGCGGTTACGAGCAGTACTTC
16 TRBJ2-2 TRBD2 many TRBV12-5 CASGLYLAGVTGELFF TGTGCTAGTGGTTTGTACCTAGCGGGAGTCACCGGGGAGCTGTTTTTT
14 TRBJ2-3 . few TRBV2 CASTLLLNTDTQYF TGTGCCAGCACTCTGCTACTGAACACAGATACGCAGTATTTT
14 TRBJ1-2 TRBD1 . TRBV20-1 CSAREGRGLGGYTF TGCAGTGCTAGAGAGGGCAGGGGGCTTGGAGGCTACACCTTC
13 TRBJ1-1 . . TRBV6-6 CASKELKNTEAFF TGTGCCAGCAAGGAGTTGAAGAACACTGAAGCTTTCTTT
16 TRBJ1-4 . . TRBV29-1 CSVESAHGTSNEKLFF TGCAGCGTTGAGAGTGCGCACGGGACTTCTAATGAAAAACTGTTTTTT
14 TRBJ1-5 . few TRBV6-2/TRBV6-3 CASSYSDIDQPQHF TGTGCCAGCAGTTATTCGGACATCGATCAGCCCCAGCATTTT
15 TRBJ2-7 . . TRBV5-1 CASSLTEAASYEQYF TGCGCCAGCAGCTTGACGGAGGCGGCCTCCTACGAGCAGTACTTC
16 TRBJ1-2 . . TRBV4-3 CASSQDFGDASYGYTF TGCGCCAGCAGCCAAGACTTTGGCGACGCTTCCTATGGCTACACCTTC
15 TRBJ2-5 TRBD2 many TRBV29-1 CSVPSRLAGGRTQYF TGCAGCGTTCCGTCCAGACTAGCGGGGGGGAGGACCCAGTACTTC
13 TRBJ1-1 . few TRBV6-2/TRBV6-3 CASSSTGSAEAFF TGTGCCAGCAGTTCCACAGGGTCCGCTGAAGCTTTCTTT
15 TRBJ1-1 . few TRBV9 CASSVEPRGDTEAFF TGTGCCAGCAGCGTAGAACCGCGGGGGGACACTGAAGCTTTCTTT
15 TRBJ2-5 . . TRBV4-1 CASSHTRDFQETQYF TGCGCCAGCAGCCATACCCGGGACTTCCAAGAGACCCAGTACTTC
15 TRBJ1-3 . few TRBV4-1 CASSQASFSGNTIYF TGCGCCAGCAGCCAGGCGTCCTTCTCTGGAAACACCATATATTTT
13 TRBJ2-1 TRBD2 many TRBV6-1 CASSESGRGEQFF TGTGCCAGCAGTGAATCCGGGAGGGGTGAGCAGTTCTTC
14 TRBJ1-1 TRBD1 few TRBV20-1 CSASSTGMNTEAFF TGCAGTGCTAGCTCGACAGGGATGAACACTGAAGCTTTCTTT
14 TRBJ1-6 . . TRBV12-3/TRBV12-4 CASSLVGQGSPLHF TGTGCCAGCAGTTTAGTGGGACAAGGCTCACCCCTCCACTTT
14 TRBJ1-1 . few TRBV4-1 CASSQVYTDREAFF TGCGCCAGCAGCCAAGTATACACCGATCGAGAAGCTTTCTTT
15 TRBJ2-3 TRBD1 . TRBV2 CASRGQGISTDTQYF TGTGCCAGCAGGGGACAGGGGATCAGCACAGATACGCAGTATTTT
13 TRBJ2-5 . few TRBV5-8 CASRRPPVETQYF TGTGCCAGCAGGCGTCCCCCCGTTGAGACCCAGTACTTC
15 TRBJ1-2 . . TRBV7-9 CASSLDGGLVSGYTF TGTGCCAGCAGCTTGGACGGGGGACTGGTCTCTGGCTACACCTTC
13 TRBJ2-7 . . TRBV6-1 CASMVGALSEQYF TGTGCCAGCATGGTAGGGGCTCTCTCCGAGCAGTACTTC
16 TRBJ2-2 TRBD2 many TRBV18 CASSPRLAGNTGELFF TGTGCCAGCTCACCACGACTAGCGGGAAACACCGGGGAGCTGTTTTTT
14 TRBJ2-5 . . TRBV28 CASSLYRGGGESDF TGTGCCAGCAGTTTATACCGTGGGGGGGGCGAGTCGGACTTC
17 TRBJ2-1 . . TRBV10-3 CAISEPSGHRDYNEQFF TGTGCCATCAGTGAGCCCAGCGGACACAGAGACTACAATGAGCAGTTCTTC
9 TRBJ1-1 . . TRBV29-1 CSVVPEAFF TGCAGCGTTGTCCCTGAAGCTTTCTTT